Detailed here is one TCR beta chain. Its matching antigen is unknown. Germline CDR1 and CDR2: SEHNR and FQNEAQ (reference sequence). CDR3 length: 15 amino acids. Trimming at V came to 6 bases and at J to 4 bases, leaving 8 bases not matched to a gene. The data were taken from a study of OX40 agonist ivuxolimab in advanced cancers. Assay used: immunoSEQ multiplex PCR; TCRdb lists only in-frame clones, some missing. The data contain approximately 43,000 clones, about 86% of them seen just once; the ten biggest clones take up under 40%. Study results and limitations: Expanded peripheral T-cell antigen specificity went undetermined. Circulating CD4+ and CD8+ T cells showed clonal expansion by week 6 at 0.1 to 3.0 mg/kg. CD8+ T cells averaged more expanded clones than CD4+.

J is TRBJ1-1 and V is TRBV7-9; TRBD1 matches at 10 bases. The clonotype comes from an adult with an advanced solid tumor such as melanoma, head and neck, liver or kidney cancer. The sample in question was CD4+ or CD8+ T cells sorted from blood, obtained in a trial of the OX40 agonist ivuxolimab. The CDR3 reads CASRRDRGISTEAFF. The CDR3 nucleotides read TGTGCCAGCAGACGGGACAGGGGTATCAGCACTGAAGCTTTCTTT.